The source of this T cell receptor beta chain is a study of OX40 agonist ivuxolimab in advanced cancers. The CDR3 spans 16 residues. The germline V gene has CDR1 SGHDN and CDR2 FVKESK. Trimming removed 0 bases from V and 9 bases from J, with 18 bases in between. Clones were sequenced by immunoSEQ multiplex PCR, and TCRdb holds only the in-frame ones, with some missing. The table has 55,000 to 70,000 clones, about 85% seen once. The material was CD4+ or CD8+ T cells sorted from blood, obtained in a trial of the OX40 agonist ivuxolimab. This receptor was taken from an adult with an advanced solid tumor such as melanoma, head and neck, liver or kidney cancer. The genes are TRBV14 and TRBJ2-1; TRBD2 might be the D (6 bases). The DNA for the CDR3 is TGTGCCAGCAGCCAAGAGGGTCGCACGGGAGCGAGTGAGCAGTTCTTC. Encoded protein: CASSQEGRTGASEQFF.